This T cell receptor (beta chain) is from a study of T cells in Graves' hyperthyroidism and ophthalmopathy. Turning to the study itself: Blood from the periphery was taken at initial diagnosis, before any treatment.

TCR beta CDR3 sequences were amplified from RNA transcripts. HTBI primers were the set used in a first-round RT-PCR of the TCR CDR3. TCRdb ran MiXCR on the multiplex PCR reads and lists one entry per CDR3 protein. The repertoire has 450,000 to 550,000 distinct CDR3 sequences, approximately 25% of them found once; the top ten carry 11%. Sequencing input: blood. This receptor was obtained from a woman in her twenties or thirties with Graves' ophthalmopathy.

The CDR3 is CASSDGEGYEQYF. CDR3 nucleotide sequence: TGTGCCAGCAGCGACGGGGAGGGCTACGAGCAGTACTTC. The chain employs TRBV7-8 and TRBJ2-7, with 7 bases identical to TRBD2. The CDR3 extends over 13 amino acids. After removal of 5 bases from V and 3 bases from J, the junction contained 4 bases not matched to a gene. CDR1 SGHVS and CDR2 FQNEAQ come from the germline V gene.